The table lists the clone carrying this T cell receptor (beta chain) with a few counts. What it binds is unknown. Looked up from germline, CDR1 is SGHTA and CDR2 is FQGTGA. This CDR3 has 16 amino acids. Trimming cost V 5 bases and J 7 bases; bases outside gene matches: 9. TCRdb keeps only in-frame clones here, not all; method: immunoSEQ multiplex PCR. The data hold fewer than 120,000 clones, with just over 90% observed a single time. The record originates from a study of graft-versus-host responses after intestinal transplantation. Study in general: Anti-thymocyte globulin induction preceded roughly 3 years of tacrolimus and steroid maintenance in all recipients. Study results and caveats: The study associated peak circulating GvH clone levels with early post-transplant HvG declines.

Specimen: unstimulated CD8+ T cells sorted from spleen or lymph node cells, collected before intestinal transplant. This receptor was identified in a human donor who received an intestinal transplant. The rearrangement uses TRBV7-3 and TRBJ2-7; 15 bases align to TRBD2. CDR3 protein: CASSNGTSGRLEEQYF. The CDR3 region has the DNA TGTGCCAGCAGCAACGGGACTAGCGGGAGGTTAGAGGAGCAGTACTTC.